In this sample, the clone carrying this T cell receptor beta chain turned up a few times. The junction differs from germline at one of its ends, possibly a read error. The sample's time point: persistent/refractory GD, antithyroid drugs over 5 years with positive TRAb. Following extraction of RNA from PBMCs, that RNA was used to make the TCR library. CDR3 length: 12 amino acids. For TCR beta, libraries came from iRepertoire HTBI primers and Arm-PCR of CDR3 regions. TCRdb redid the calling of the multiplex PCR reads with MiXCR, one entry per CDR3 protein. This table holds hundreds of thousands of distinct CDR3 sequences, 25% to 35% found once. The sample originates from a study of regulatory T cells in long-lasting Graves disease.

This rearrangement joins TRBV12-3 or TRBV12-4 to TRBJ2-7; D possibly corresponds to TRBD1 (7 bases). This clonotype was obtained from a female donor with Graves disease. The starting material was peripheral blood mononuclear cells (PBMCs), obtained when the disease was refractory, from a patient treated with antithyroid drugs. CDR3 protein: CGSGRGPYEQYF. The CDR3 DNA is TGCGGTAGCGGAAGGGGGCCCTACGAGCAGTACTTC.